The 5 T cell receptor beta chains reported below all come from one sample, sequenced in a study of T cell clonality in common variable immunodeficiency. What these receptors recognize is not known. Study observations and caveats: Fewer deletions and N-nucleotide insertions were reportedly seen in common variable immunodeficiency TCR beta sequences.

TCRdb keeps only in-frame clones here, not all; method: immunoSEQ multiplex PCR. Listed for the sample are 20,000 or so clones, none seen a single time. Sequencing was performed on peripheral blood mononuclear cells. These receptors were taken from a human donor with common variable immunodeficiency.

This clone was detected many times. The read halts 3 residues ahead of the CDR3 end, with the missing end drawn from the germline J gene. The chain employs TRBV7-2 and TRBJ2-5; D not certain. CDR1 SGHTA and CDR2 FQGNSA come from the germline V gene. V was pared by 5 bases and J by 5 bases, with 6 bases between. CDR3 length: 11 amino acids. The CDR3 bases that were read are TGTGCCAGCAGCGCCTACGAGACC. The encoded protein is CASSAYET. The CDR3 in its entirety is CASSAYETQYF.

A remark on this clone: The read gets to within 3 residues of the CDR3 end, and the germline J gene fills in the rest. The V call is TRBV25-1, the J call TRBJ2-1, with a tentative D call TRBD2 (5 bases). Germline assignment: CDR1 MGHDK and CDR2 SYGVNS. Trimming took 6 bases from V and 0 from J, leaving 15 bases between them. The CDR3 consists of 16 residues. CDR3 region: CASSLPGDGSYNEQFF. CDR3 bases read: TGTGCCAGCAGCCTACCCGGGGATGGCTCCTACAATGAG.

This clone was recorded a few times. A much larger clonotype is one base distant, so this may be a read error. The read halts 3 residues ahead of the CDR3 end, with the missing end drawn from the germline J gene. The same CDR3 can be traced to other DNA sequences in this sample. The chain uses TRBV29-1 and TRBJ2-7; D is perhaps TRBD2 (6 bases). Germline CDR1 reads SQVTM; CDR2 reads ANQGSEA. The CDR3 spans 11 residues. V dropped 6 bases and J dropped 6 bases, with 12 bases sitting between them. The CDR3 reads CSVQDYSEQYF. The CDR3 bases that were read are TGCAGCGTGCAGGACTATAGCGAG.

This clone was seen ten or more times. The part of the CDR3 DNA that was read is TGCAGCGTTGAATGTAGGGGAACTGAA. Translation: CSVECRGTE. The full CDR3 sequence reads CSVECRGTEAFF. This chain connects TRBV29-1 to TRBJ1-1, with D maybe TRBD1 (5 bases). The CDR3 end falls 3 residues outside the read, so it is completed with the germline J gene. V was cut by 2 bases and J by 5 bases, with 9 bases left in between. Germline values: CDR1 SQVTM, CDR2 ANQGSEA. This CDR3 contains 12 residues.

There are many counts of this clone. The sequence runs out 3 residues before the end of the CDR3; the remainder is reconstructed from the germline J gene. The V call is TRBV2, the J call TRBJ1-5, with D uncertain. Germline CDR1 and CDR2: SNHLY and FYNNEI. The CDR3 spans 13 residues. V shed 1 base and J shed 3 bases, with 4 bases lying between them. CDR3 residues: CASSEEVNQPQHF. The DNA read from the CDR3 is TGTGCCAGCAGTGAAGAGGTCAATCAGCCC.